This TCR beta chain originates from a study of early T cells in non-severe SARS-CoV-2 infection. Study background: Sequenced material consisted of bulk RNA (from unsorted whole blood), and chains were unpaired.

Trimming at V came to 4 bases and at J to 2 bases, leaving 7 bases not matched to a gene. The CDR3 totals 15 residues. Germline CDR1 SGHRS, CDR2 YFSETQ. Study-wide points: VDJdb matches were skewed toward anti-spike CD8 T cell responses.

Attachment of unique molecular identifiers was made to individual cDNA molecules. MiXCR was run by TCRdb on the 5' RACE reads, yielding one entry per CDR3 protein. The sample records over 30,000 distinct CDR3 sequences, around 4.3% being singletons. This clonotype was found many times. The antigen is not known. The sequence was collected from an adult who was a healthcare worker with PCR-confirmed SARS-CoV-2 infection or an uninfected control (not recorded which). The chain recombines TRBV5-1 with TRBJ2-3, with 7 bases identical to TRBD2. The sample taken for sequencing was whole blood. In nucleotides, the CDR3 is TGCGCCAGCAGCGAAGCGGGAACAACCACAGATACGCAGTATTTT. Translated: CASSEAGTTTDTQYF.